This T cell receptor (beta chain) is drawn from a study of T cell changes during pregnancy in multiple sclerosis. The protocol was immunoSEQ multiplex PCR, while the TCRdb copy is restricted to in-frame clones and leaves out a portion. Of tens of thousands of clones listed, 80% to 95% are singletons. The CDR3 has 13 amino acids. Trimming stripped 5 bases from V and 5 bases from J, with 12 bases between. The germline V gene encodes CDR1 SEHNR and CDR2 FQNEAQ (reference sequence). J is TRBJ1-1 and V is TRBV7-9; D perhaps matches TRBD1 (5 bases). The TCR sequence derives from a female donor with multiple sclerosis, enrolled in a pregnancy study. This specimen consisted of CD4+ T cells from peripheral blood mononuclear cells, obtained in the second trimester of pregnancy. The CDR3 here is CASSTPGGTEAFF. In DNA, the CDR3 is TGTGCCAGCAGCACCCCGGGGGGGACTGAAGCTTTCTTT.